The 22 T cell receptor beta chains given below trace back to one sample, sequenced in a study of blood T cell repertoires in COVID-19. Method: immunoSEQ multiplex PCR; TCRdb's copy keeps in-frame clones and lacks some. The sample consists of 120,000 to 150,000 clones, approximately 84% of them appearing once. The sample consisted of peripheral blood. Every receptor here comes from a human donor with acute or convalescent COVID-19. The donor label of this sample is uncertain.

The chain couples TRBV7-9 to TRBJ1-1; 7 bases agree with TRBD1. The CDR3 has 16 amino acids. V shed 5 bases and J 3 bases; nucleotides not matched to a gene: 12. Per the germline V gene, CDR1 is SEHNR and CDR2 is FQNEAQ (reference sequence). CDR3 protein: CASSQRGRGRDTEAFF. In nucleotides, the CDR3 is TGTGCCAGCAGCCAAAGGGGGCGAGGCCGGGACACTGAAGCTTTCTTT. Combining the CDR3 with reference TRBV7-9 and TRBJ1-1 gives the whole variable domain DTGVSQNPRHKITKRGQNVTFRCDPISEHNRLYWYRQTLGQGPEFLTYFQNEAQLEKSRLLSDRFSAERPKGSFSTLEIQRTEQGDSAMYLCASSQRGRGRDTEAFFGQGTRLTVV.

The chain links TRBV11-2 to TRBJ2-1, with 7 nucleotides matching TRBD2. Germline lookup yields CDR1 SGHAT and CDR2 FQNNGV. Germline trimming cut 5 bases from V and 0 bases from J; bases unmatched to any gene: 4. CDR3 length: 15 residues. The chain's CDR3 is CASSRGGSSYNEQFF. Here the CDR3 DNA reads TGTGCCAGCAGCCGCGGGGGAAGCTCCTACAATGAGCAGTTCTTC.

The chain links TRBV9 to TRBJ2-1; the D is unclear. V dropped 4 bases and J dropped 4 bases, with 9 bases sitting between them. Per germline, CDR1 SGDLS and CDR2 YYNGEE. The CDR3 sequence is 13 residues long. CDR3 DNA sequence: TGTGCCAGCAGCTTTCGCGGATACAATGAGCAGTTCTTC. Protein sequence: CASSFRGYNEQFF.

The chain uses TRBV11-2 and TRBJ2-5; D call uncertain. V was clipped by 3 bases and J by 4 bases, with 15 bases between them. The CDR3 runs to 15 residues. Germline V gene data show CDR1 as SGHAT and CDR2 as FQNNGV. The CDR3, as DNA: TGTGCCAGCAGCTTCCTAACGGTTTTCGGAGAGACCCAGTACTTC. This sequence encodes CASSFLTVFGETQYF.

The V gene is TRBV3-1 (or the pseudogene TRBV3-2), the J gene TRBJ2-1; 7 bases agree with TRBD2. Trimming removed 5 bases from V and 2 bases from J; junction bases left unmatched: 3. CDR1 is LGHDT, CDR2 YNNKEL, per germline (reference sequence). The length of the CDR3 is 14 residues. The CDR3 coding sequence is TGTGCCAGCAGCTGGGGGGGGGCCTACAATGAGCAGTTCTTC. As protein: CASSWGGAYNEQFF.

The J gene is TRBJ1-2, the V gene TRBV7-9; possibly TRBD1 for D (5 bases). V was pared by 0 bases and J by 8 bases, with 13 bases between. The CDR3 loop spans 14 amino acids. CDR1 is SEHNR, CDR2 FQNEAQ, per germline (reference sequence). The CDR3 is CASSLAGGWRGYTF. As DNA, the CDR3 is TGTGCCAGCAGCTTAGCGGGGGGATGGCGCGGCTACACCTTC.

The table lists this clone with a count of one. The chain carries TRBV7-2 and TRBJ1-6; D is unclear. The germline V gene encodes CDR1 SGHTA and CDR2 FQGNSA. The CDR3 is 17 residues long. V lost 6 bases and J 0 bases, leaving 15 bases between the germline ends. In DNA form, the CDR3 reads TGTGCCAGCAGAACGGGAAACCCGAGCTCCTATAATTCACCCCTCCACTTT. Amino acid sequence: CASRTGNPSSYNSPLHF.

This chain joins TRBV11-2 and TRBJ2-1; tentatively, D is TRBD2 (6 bases). V was pared by 0 bases and J by 12 bases, with 21 bases between. This CDR3 has 16 residues. CDR1 and CDR2 (germline): SGHAT, FQNNGV. The CDR3 DNA reads as TGTGCCAGCAGCTTAGAAGGGTCCGGGAGTTTGCACGGGCAGTTCTTC. It codes for CASSLEGSGSLHGQFF.

In its sample, this clone was seen once. The chain couples TRBV12-5 to TRBJ1-2; TRBD1 agrees at 8 bases. V lost 5 bases and J lost 4; bases outside the gene matches: 6. The CDR3 contains 14 residues. The germline V gene has CDR1 LGHNT and CDR2 FRNRAP. The CDR3 coding sequence is TGTGCTAGTGGTAACGACAGGGGTGCCTATGGCTACACCTTC. Translation gives CASGNDRGAYGYTF.

The chain employs TRBV3-1 (or the pseudogene TRBV3-2) and TRBJ2-1, with 8 positions matching TRBD2. The ends lost 3 bases at V and 3 bases at J; junction bases unmatched: 4. Germline-derived CDR1 and CDR2 are LGHDT and YNNKEL (reference sequence). The CDR3 spans 15 residues. DNA for the CDR3: TGTGCCAGCAGCCAGGGCGGGAGGCTCTACAATGAGCAGTTCTTC. It is translated as CASSQGGRLYNEQFF.

The genes are TRBV7-2 and TRBJ2-1; 13 positions match TRBD2. Per the germline V gene, CDR1 is SGHTA and CDR2 is FQGNSA. The CDR3 is 16 amino acids. The ends lost 4 bases at V and 6 bases at J; junction bases unmatched: 6. CDR3 in DNA: TGTGCCAGCAGCTCAGAACTAGCGGGGGGGGTCAATGAGCAGTTCTTC. Protein: CASSSELAGGVNEQFF.

This clone was found once. This sequence joins TRBV6-5 and TRBJ1-3; 7 bases align to TRBD1. Germline values: CDR1 MNHEY, CDR2 SVGAGI. The length of the CDR3 is 14 residues. After removal of 7 bases from V and 4 bases from J, the junction contained 7 bases not matched to a gene. The CDR3 here is CASTFDRVGNTIYF. DNA for the CDR3: TGTGCCAGCACCTTCGACAGGGTCGGAAACACCATATATTTT.

In nucleotides, the CDR3 is TGCGCCAGCAGCCAAGAAGGGACACTGACGATGAACACTGAAGCTTTCTTT. Amino acids: CASSQEGTLTMNTEAFF. The chain links TRBV4-1 to TRBJ1-1, with D perhaps TRBD1 (6 bases). The V end was cut by 0 bases, the J end by 0 bases, with 14 bases between. CDR3 size: 17 residues. The germline gives CDR1 MGHRA, CDR2 YSYEKL.

The chain combines TRBV24-1 with TRBJ1-5; tentative D call: TRBD1 (6 bases). V was shortened by 9 bases and J by 3 bases, with 17 bases between the two germline ends. CDR1 and CDR2 from the germline V gene are KGHDR and SFDVKD. CDR3 size: 15 residues. The chain's CDR3 is CATASEGTNNQPQHF. For the CDR3, the DNA is TGTGCCACCGCATCCGAAGGGACAAACAATCAGCCCCAGCATTTT.

The genes are TRBV11-2 and TRBJ1-1; 12 bases align to TRBD1. The germline CDR1 and CDR2 sequences are SGHAT and FQNNGV. Trimming removed 5 bases from V and 5 bases from J; junction bases left unmatched: 6. CDR3 length: 15 amino acids. The CDR3 protein is CASSQGTGGWTEAFF. The CDR3 bases are TGTGCCAGCAGCCAAGGGACAGGGGGCTGGACTGAAGCTTTCTTT.

This clone was found a few times. This chain joins TRBV19 and TRBJ1-6, with 7 bases that match TRBD1. V dropped 3 bases and J dropped 12; count of bases not matched to a gene: 8. Germline V CDR1 and CDR2: LNHDA, SQIVND (reference sequence). The CDR3 is 14 residues long. The chain's CDR3 is CASSIRQGVGPLHF. The CDR3 coding sequence is TGTGCCAGTAGTATTCGACAGGGCGTGGGACCCCTCCACTTT.

CDR3 sequence reads: CASSPSGSYNEQFF. The DNA of the CDR3 is TGTGCCAGCAGCCCGAGCGGGTCTTACAATGAGCAGTTCTTC. V is TRBV11-3 and J is TRBJ2-1, with TRBD2 as a possible D gene (6 bases). Per the germline V gene, CDR1 is SGHNT and CDR2 is YENEEA. This CDR3 comprises 14 residues. Trimming cost V 5 bases and J 4 bases, with 12 bases left between them.

The chain couples TRBV6-5 to TRBJ1-2, with D hard to call. Trimming stripped 0 bases from V and 5 bases from J, with 13 bases between. The CDR3 sequence is 15 residues long. The germline V gene has CDR1 MNHEY and CDR2 SVGAGI. The CDR3 sequence is CASSYSEGRSYGYTF. CDR3 DNA sequence: TGTGCCAGCAGTTACTCGGAGGGAAGATCATATGGCTACACCTTC.

The V and J genes are TRBV6-1 and TRBJ1-1; 8 bases line up with TRBD1. The V and J ends lost 4 bases and 3 bases, in that order; junction bases with no gene match: 10. CDR1 MNHNS and CDR2 SASEGT come from the germline V gene. CDR3 length: 16 residues. The CDR3 is CASSGPATGVDTEAFF. As DNA, the CDR3 is TGTGCCAGCAGTGGTCCCGCGACAGGGGTGGACACTGAAGCTTTCTTT.

The V gene is TRBV10-3, the J gene TRBJ2-3; 7 bases are shared with TRBD2. Germline V CDR1 and CDR2: ENHRY, SYGVKD. Germline trimming cut 6 bases from V and 0 bases from J; bases unmatched to any gene: 6. This CDR3 has 15 amino acids. CDR3 sequence reads: CAISDGLGSTDTQYF. CDR3 nucleotide sequence: TGTGCCATCAGCGACGGACTAGGAAGCACAGATACGCAGTATTTT.

This chain uses TRBV6-5 with TRBJ1-1; D unresolved. The germline V and J ends were trimmed by 0 bases and 3 bases, with 11 bases remaining between them. This CDR3 spans 15 amino acids. CDR1 and CDR2 (germline): MNHEY, SVGAGI. The CDR3: CASSYSIVVYTEAFF. The CDR3 region has the DNA TGTGCCAGCAGTTACTCGATAGTGGTGTACACTGAAGCTTTCTTT.

This clone was seen just once. V and J are TRBV11-2 and TRBJ2-7, with 7 bases aligning to TRBD1. The CDR3 contains 12 residues. V shed 5 bases, J shed 5 bases, and the junction held 3 bases outside the gene matches. Germline CDR1 and CDR2: SGHAT and FQNNGV. For the CDR3, the DNA is TGTGCCAGCAGCCGACAGGGTAACGAGCAGTACTTC. Translated: CASSRQGNEQYF.